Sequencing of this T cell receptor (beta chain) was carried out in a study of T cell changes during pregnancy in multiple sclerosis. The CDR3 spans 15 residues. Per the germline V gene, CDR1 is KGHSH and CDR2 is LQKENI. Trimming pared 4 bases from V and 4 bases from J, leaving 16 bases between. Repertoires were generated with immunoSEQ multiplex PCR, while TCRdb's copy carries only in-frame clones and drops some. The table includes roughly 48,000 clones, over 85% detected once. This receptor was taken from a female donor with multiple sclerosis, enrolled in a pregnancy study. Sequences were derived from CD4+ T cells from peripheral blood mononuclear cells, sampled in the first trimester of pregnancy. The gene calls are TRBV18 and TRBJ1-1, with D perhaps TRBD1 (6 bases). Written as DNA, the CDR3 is TGTGCCAGCTCACTAAAGGGGGTCTTAGGCACTGAAGCTTTCTTT. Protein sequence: CASSLKGVLGTEAFF.